The clone carrying this T cell receptor (beta chain) is a singleton in its sample. The repertoire was sequenced with immunoSEQ multiplex PCR; TCRdb's copy has only in-frame clones and lacks some. In the table there are approximately 290,000 clones, about nine tenths of which are singletons. The source of the sample is a study of blood T cell repertoires in COVID-19. Germline loops: CDR1 SGHRS, CDR2 YFSETQ. The CDR3 length is 16 residues. Trimming shortened V by 2 bases and J by 7 bases, and 18 bases separated the two germline ends. The sample consisted of peripheral blood. The TCR comes from a young man with active or convalescent COVID-19. V gene TRBV5-1 combines with J gene TRBJ1-4, with no clear D. In DNA, the CDR3 is TGCGCCAGCAGCTTTAATTCCGGAGTCACGAGTGAAAAACTGTTTTTT. Its translation is CASSFNSGVTSEKLFF.